This T cell receptor beta chain was identified in a study of blood T cell repertoires in COVID-19. Authors' processing steps: From reference gene primer amplification, estimates of nucleated cell counts were derived. This table comes from immunoSEQ multiplex PCR, and its TCRdb copy is limited to in-frame clones, with some not included. D and trimming come from the DNA, and the V and J calls and clone size come from that table. The data hold 150,000 or so clones, with about 79% observed a single time. Germline V lookup: CDR1 SEHNR, CDR2 FQNEAQ (reference sequence). The CDR3 is made up of 15 amino acids. V shed 5 bases, J shed 6 bases, and the junction held 9 bases outside the gene matches.

V and J are TRBV7-9 and TRBJ2-5; 10 nucleotides line up with TRBD2. Sequenced material: peripheral blood. The origin of this receptor is a woman between 50 and 59 years old with acute or convalescent COVID-19. The DNA of the CDR3 is TGTGCCAGCAGCCCCCAAGCGGGGGGGATTAAGACCCAGTACTTC. Its translation: CASSPQAGGIKTQYF. Full variable domain (remainder filled in from reference TRBV7-9 and TRBJ2-5): DTGVSQNPRHKITKRGQNVTFRCDPISEHNRLYWYRQTLGQGPEFLTYFQNEAQLEKSRLLSDRFSAERPKGSFSTLEIQRTEQGDSAMYLCASSPQAGGIKTQYFGPGTRLLVL.